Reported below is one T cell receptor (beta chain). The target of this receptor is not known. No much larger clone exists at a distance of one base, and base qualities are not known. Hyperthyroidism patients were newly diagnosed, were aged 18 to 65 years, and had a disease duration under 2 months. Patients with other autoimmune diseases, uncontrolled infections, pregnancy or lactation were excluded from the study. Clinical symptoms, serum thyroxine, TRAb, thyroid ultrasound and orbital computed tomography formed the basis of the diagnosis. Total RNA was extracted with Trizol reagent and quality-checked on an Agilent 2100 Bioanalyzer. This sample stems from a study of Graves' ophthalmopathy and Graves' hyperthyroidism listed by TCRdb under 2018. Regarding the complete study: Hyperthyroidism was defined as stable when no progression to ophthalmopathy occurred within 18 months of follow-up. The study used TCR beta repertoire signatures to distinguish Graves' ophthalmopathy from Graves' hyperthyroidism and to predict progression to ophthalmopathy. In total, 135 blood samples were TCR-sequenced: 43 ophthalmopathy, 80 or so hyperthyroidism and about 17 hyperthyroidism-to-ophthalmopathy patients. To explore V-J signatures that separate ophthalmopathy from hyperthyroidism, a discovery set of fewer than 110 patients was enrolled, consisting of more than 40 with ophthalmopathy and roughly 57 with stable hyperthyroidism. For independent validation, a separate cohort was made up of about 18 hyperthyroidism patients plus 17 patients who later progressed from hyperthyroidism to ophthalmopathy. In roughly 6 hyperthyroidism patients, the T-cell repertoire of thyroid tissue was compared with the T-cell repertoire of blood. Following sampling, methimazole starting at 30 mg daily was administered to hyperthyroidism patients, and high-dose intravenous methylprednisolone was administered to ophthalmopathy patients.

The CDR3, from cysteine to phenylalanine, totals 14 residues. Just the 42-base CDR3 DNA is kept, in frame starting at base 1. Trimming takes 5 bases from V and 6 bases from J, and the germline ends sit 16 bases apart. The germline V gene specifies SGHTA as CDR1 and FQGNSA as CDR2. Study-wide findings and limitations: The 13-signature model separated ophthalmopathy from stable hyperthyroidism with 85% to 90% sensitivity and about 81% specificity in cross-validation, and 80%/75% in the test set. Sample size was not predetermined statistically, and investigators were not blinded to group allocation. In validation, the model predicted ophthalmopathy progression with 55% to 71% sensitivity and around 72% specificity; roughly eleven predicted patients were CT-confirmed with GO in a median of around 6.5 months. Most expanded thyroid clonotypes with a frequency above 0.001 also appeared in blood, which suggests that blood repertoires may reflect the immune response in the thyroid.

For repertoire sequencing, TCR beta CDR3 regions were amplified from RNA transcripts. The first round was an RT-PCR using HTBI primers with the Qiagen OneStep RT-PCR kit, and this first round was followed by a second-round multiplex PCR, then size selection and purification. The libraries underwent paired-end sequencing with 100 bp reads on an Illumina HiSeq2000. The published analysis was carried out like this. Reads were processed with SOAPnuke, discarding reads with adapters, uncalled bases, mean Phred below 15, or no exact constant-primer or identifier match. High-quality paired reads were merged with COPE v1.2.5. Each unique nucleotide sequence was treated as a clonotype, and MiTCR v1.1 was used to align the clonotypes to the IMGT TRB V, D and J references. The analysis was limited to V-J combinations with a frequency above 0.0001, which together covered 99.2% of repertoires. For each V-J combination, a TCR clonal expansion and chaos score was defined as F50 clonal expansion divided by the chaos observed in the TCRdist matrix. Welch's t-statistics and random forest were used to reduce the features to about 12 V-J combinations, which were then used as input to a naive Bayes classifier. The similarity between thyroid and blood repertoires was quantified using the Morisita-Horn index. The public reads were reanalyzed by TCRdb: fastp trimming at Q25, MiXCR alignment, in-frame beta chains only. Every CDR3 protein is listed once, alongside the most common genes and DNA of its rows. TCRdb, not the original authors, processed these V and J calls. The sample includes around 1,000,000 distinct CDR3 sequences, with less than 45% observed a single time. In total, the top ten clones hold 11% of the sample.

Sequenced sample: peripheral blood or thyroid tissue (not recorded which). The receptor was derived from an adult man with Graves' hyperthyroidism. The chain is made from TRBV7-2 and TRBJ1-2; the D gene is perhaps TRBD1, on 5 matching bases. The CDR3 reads CASSPIAGIDGYTF. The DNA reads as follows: TGTGCCAGCAGCCCGATCGCAGGGATTGATGGCTACACCTTC.